Listed here is a single T cell receptor beta chain. What antigen it recognizes has not been identified. No base-level quality is on record; no much larger clone is a single base apart. This record belongs to a study of CD8 T cells in ankylosing spondylitis (dated by TCRdb to 2017 to 2019). With regard to the full study: The study set out to find disease-linked TCR variants by profiling T cell receptor beta repertoires in ankylosing spondylitis patients and healthy donors. The full study cohort was made up of approximately 27 ankylosing spondylitis patients and 108 healthy donors. Peripheral blood was sampled, and synovial fluid was also collected from ankylosing spondylitis patients.

V was cut back by 8 bases and J by 0 bases, leaving a gap of 12 bases between them. Including cysteine and phenylalanine, the CDR3 has 14 amino acids. Only CDR3 DNA remains: 42 bases, in frame from the first base. CDR1 and CDR2, looked up from the germline V gene, are MDHEN and SYDVKM. The listed sequencing device is Illumina HiSeq 2500. Quantitative 5'-RACE with molecular barcodes was used to prepare TCR beta libraries. On the authors' methods: To identify disease-linked TCR variants, a new computational method was used, one built on a probabilistic model of VDJ rearrangement. The public reads were reprocessed in TCRdb via fastp at Q25 and MiXCR, keeping in-frame beta chains. CDR3 protein duplicates are merged, each entry listing the most common genes and DNA. These V and J calls are TCRdb output, not the study's own analysis. The sample profile shows 200,000 to 250,000 distinct CDR3 sequences; approximately 12% of them were found once. The ten largest clones add up to approximately 6.6% of the sample.

What the authors observed across the whole study: The disease-linked clones had a CD8+ phenotype and were found at relatively low frequencies in peripheral blood. The disease-linked clones were reported to be significantly enriched in matched synovial fluid samples from ankylosing spondylitis patients. A TCR beta motif of about 8 highly homologous amino acid variants appeared characteristic of blood from ankylosing spondylitis patients. Some of the motif variants had been reported before in the synovial fluid and blood of reactive arthritis patients, a finding that suggests common disease-initiation mechanisms.

The material sequenced was blood, either unsorted or a sorted T cell fraction (not recorded which). The source of this sequence is a male donor with ankylosing spondylitis or in good health (not recorded which). This chain is built from TRBV28 and TRBJ2-3, with the D assignment possibly TRBD1 or TRBD2, given 5 matching bases for each. The CDR3 protein: CASGRDRSTDTQYF. DNA sequence: TGTGCCAGCGGCCGGGACCGGAGCACAGATACGCAGTATTTT.